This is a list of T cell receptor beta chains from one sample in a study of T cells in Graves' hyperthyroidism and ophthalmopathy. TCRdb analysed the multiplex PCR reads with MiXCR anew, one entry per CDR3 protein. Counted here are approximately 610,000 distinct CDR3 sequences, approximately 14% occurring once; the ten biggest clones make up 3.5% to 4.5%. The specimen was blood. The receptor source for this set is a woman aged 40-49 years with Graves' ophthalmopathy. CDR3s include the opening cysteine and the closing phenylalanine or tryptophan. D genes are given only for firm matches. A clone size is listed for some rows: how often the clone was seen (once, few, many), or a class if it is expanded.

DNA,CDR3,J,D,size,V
TGTGCCAGCAGTTTACCTACCCGAAGGGAGAGCAGTAGGACTGAAGCTTTCTTT,CASSLPTRRESSRTEAFF,TRBJ1-1,-,many,TRBV28
TGTGCCAGCAGCCCGGAGCCTCTGGGGGAGACCCAGTACTTC,CASSPEPLGETQYF,TRBJ2-5,-,many,TRBV7-6
TGTGCCAGCAGCGTGGACAGGGTGGGGGGCCAAGAGACCCAGTACTTC,CASSVDRVGGQETQYF,TRBJ2-5,TRBD1,-,TRBV2
TGCAGTGCAAACTCCGGGACAGGGAAAGAGACCCAGTACTTC,CSANSGTGKETQYF,TRBJ2-5,TRBD1,-,TRBV20-1
TGTGCCACGACGGACAGGGACCACGAGCAGTACTTC,CATTDRDHEQYF,TRBJ2-7,TRBD1,many,TRBV27
TGTGCCAGCACAGACAGGGGCTCCGTCAACTATGGCTACACCTTC,CASTDRGSVNYGYTF,TRBJ1-2,TRBD1,-,TRBV6-1
TGCAGTGCTAGTAGGGGACTCTACGAGCAGTACTTC,CSASRGLYEQYF,TRBJ2-7,-,many,TRBV20-1
TGCAGTGCTAGACCCGCCCTGGGGAGCTACGAGCAGTACTTC,CSARPALGSYEQYF,TRBJ2-7,-,-,TRBV20-1
TGTGCCAGCAGTTTCGGACAGGGGAGTTCATTCAACGAGCAGTACTTC,CASSFGQGSSFNEQYF,TRBJ2-7,TRBD1,many,TRBV6-2/TRBV6-3
TGTGCCAGCAGCTCCCTCGGGGGTAGAAGCTCCTACGAGCAGTACTTC,CASSSLGGRSSYEQYF,TRBJ2-7,-,many,TRBV11-2
TGTGCCGGAGGACAGGGGGAGCGGTATGGCTACACCTTC,CAGGQGERYGYTF,TRBJ1-2,TRBD1,many,TRBV28
TGTGCCAGCAGTTTATCGGGACAGGGTTTTTCTGGGGCCAACGTCCTGACTTTC,CASSLSGQGFSGANVLTF,TRBJ2-6,TRBD1,many,TRBV28
TGTGCCAGCAGTTACTCGAGGGCGCAAGAGACCCAGTACTTC,CASSYSRAQETQYF,TRBJ2-5,-,many,TRBV6-7
TGCGCTGCCGGGGCCCCGAACACCGGGGAGCTGTTTTTT,CAAGAPNTGELFF,TRBJ2-2,-,-,TRBV5-1
TGTGCCAGCACCTCTTTTCATTCCGGGGACAGATTTAACTATGGCTACACCTTC,CASTSFHSGDRFNYGYTF,TRBJ1-2,TRBD1,many,TRBV28
TGTGCCAGCAGTTACTCGATAGGGCGCGGAGAGACCCAGTACTTC,CASSYSIGRGETQYF,TRBJ2-5,-,few,TRBV6-5